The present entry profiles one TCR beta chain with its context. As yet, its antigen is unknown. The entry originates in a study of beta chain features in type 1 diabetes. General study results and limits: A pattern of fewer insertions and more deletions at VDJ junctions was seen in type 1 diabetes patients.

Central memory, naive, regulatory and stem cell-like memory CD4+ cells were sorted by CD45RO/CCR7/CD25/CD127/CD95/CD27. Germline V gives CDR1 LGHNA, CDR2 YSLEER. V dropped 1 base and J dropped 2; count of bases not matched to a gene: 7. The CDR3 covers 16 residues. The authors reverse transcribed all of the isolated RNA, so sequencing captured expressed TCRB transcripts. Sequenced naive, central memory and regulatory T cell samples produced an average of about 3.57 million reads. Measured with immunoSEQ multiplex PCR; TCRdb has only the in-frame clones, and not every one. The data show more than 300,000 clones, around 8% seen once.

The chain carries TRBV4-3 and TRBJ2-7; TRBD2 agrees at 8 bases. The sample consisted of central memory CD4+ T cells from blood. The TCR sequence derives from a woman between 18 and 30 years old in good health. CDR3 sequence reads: CASSQGRGLVTYEQYF. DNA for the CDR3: TGCGCCAGCAGCCAAGGAAGGGGACTAGTAACCTACGAGCAGTACTTC.